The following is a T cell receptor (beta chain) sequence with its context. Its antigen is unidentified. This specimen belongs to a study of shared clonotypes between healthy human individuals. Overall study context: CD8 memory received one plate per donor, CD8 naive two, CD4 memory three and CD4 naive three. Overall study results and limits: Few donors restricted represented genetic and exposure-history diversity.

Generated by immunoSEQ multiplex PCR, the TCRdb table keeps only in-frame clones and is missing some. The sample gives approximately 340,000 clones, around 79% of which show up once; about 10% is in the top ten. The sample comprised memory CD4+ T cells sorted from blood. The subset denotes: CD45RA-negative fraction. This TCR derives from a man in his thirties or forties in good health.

CDR3 loop: CASSQVPGTQIYEQYF. Here the CDR3 DNA reads TGCGCCAGCAGCCAAGTCCCCGGGACACAAATATACGAGCAGTACTTC. J is TRBJ2-7 and V is TRBV4-1, with D tentatively TRBD1 (6 bases). Deletions cut 1 base from V and 4 bases from J, with 17 bases between. The germline gives CDR1 MGHRA, CDR2 YSYEKL. The CDR3 length is 16 residues.